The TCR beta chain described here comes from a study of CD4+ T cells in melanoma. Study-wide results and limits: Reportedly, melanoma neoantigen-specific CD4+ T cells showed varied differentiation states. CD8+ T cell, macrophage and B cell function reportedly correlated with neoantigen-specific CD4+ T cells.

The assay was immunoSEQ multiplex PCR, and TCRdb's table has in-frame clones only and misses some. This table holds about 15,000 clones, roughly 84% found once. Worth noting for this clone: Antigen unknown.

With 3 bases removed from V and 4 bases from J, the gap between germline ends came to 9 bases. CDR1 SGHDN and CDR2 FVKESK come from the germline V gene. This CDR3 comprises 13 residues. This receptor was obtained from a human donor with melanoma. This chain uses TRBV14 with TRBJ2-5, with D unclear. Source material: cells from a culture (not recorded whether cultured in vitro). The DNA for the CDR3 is TGTGCCAGCAGCCATCCAACTCTAGAGACCCAGTACTTC. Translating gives CASSHPTLETQYF.